This T cell receptor beta chain was found in a study of blood T cell repertoires in COVID-19. Study in general: COVID-19 samples from acute and convalescent phases originated in the United States, Italy and Spain.

V lost 1 base, J lost 4 bases, and 11 bases lay in between. The germline V gene has CDR1 LGHNT and CDR2 FRNRAP. The length of the CDR3 is 16 residues. Assay used: immunoSEQ multiplex PCR; TCRdb lists only in-frame clones, some missing. Of about 73,000 clones detected, approximately 80% appear once; the ten largest clones hold around 6%. Sequencing was performed on peripheral blood. The clonotype originates from an older woman with acute or convalescent COVID-19. The chain joins TRBV12-5 to TRBJ2-6; D unclear. The CDR3 DNA follows: TGTGCTAGTGGTTTGGCCTGGGTGGGCGGGGCCAACGTCCTGACTTTC. It codes for CASGLAWVGGANVLTF.